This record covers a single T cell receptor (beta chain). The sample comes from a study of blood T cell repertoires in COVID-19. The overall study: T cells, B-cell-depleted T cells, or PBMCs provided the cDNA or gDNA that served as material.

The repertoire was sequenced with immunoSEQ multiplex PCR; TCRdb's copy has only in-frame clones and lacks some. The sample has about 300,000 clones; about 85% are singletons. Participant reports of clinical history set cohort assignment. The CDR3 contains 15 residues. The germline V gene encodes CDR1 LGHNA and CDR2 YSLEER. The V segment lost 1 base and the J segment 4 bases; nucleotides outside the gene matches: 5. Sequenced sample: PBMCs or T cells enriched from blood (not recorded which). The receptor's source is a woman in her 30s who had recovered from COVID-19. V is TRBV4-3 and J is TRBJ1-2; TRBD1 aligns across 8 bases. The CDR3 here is CASSQGQGPTYGYTF. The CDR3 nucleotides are TGCGCCAGCAGCCAAGGACAGGGGCCCACCTATGGCTACACCTTC.